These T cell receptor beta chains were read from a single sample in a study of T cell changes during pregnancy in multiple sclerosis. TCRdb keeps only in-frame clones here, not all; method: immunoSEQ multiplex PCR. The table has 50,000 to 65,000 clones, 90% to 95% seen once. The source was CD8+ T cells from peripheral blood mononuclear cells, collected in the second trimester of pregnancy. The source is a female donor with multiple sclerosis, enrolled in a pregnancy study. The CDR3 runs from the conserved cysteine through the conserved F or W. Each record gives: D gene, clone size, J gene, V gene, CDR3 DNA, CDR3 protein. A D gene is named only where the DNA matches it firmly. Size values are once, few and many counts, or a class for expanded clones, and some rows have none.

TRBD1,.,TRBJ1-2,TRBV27,TGTGCCAGCAGTGCAGGGGGCAGGGGCTACACCTTC,CASSAGGRGYTF
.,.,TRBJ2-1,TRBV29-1,TGCTATAGCCTGAACTCCTACAATGAGCAGTTCTTC,CYSLNSYNEQFF
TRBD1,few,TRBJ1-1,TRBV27,TGTGCCAGCAGTTTCGGGACAGGGAGTATGAGCACTGAAGCTTTCTTT,CASSFGTGSMSTEAFF
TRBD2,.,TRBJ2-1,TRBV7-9,TGTGCCAGCAGCTTAGCGGATGGGGCGGGAGGGCCGTGGGCCTATGAGCAGTTCTTC,CASSLADGAGGPWAYEQFF
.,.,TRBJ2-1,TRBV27,TGTGCCAGCAGTTTAGGAGTAGCCCCCTACAATGAGCAGTTCTTC,CASSLGVAPYNEQFF
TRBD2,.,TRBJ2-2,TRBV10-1,TGCGCCAGCAGTGACCCGGGACTAGCGGGTTTTAACACCGGGGAGCTGTTTTTT,CASSDPGLAGFNTGELFF
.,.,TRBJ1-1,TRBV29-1,TGCAGCGTTTTACGACACACACCCAACGCTGAAGCTTTCTTT,CSVLRHTPNAEAFF
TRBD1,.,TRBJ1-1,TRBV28,TGTGCCAGCAGTATAAAACAGGGGGGGAACACTGAAGCTTTCTTT,CASSIKQGGNTEAFF
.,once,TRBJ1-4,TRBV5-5,TGTGCCAGCAGCTTAAGTTCCAAGATTCGGGGGGAAAAACTGTTTTTT,CASSLSSKIRGEKLFF
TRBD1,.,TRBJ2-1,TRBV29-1,TGCAGCGTTGAAGCTCTACCGGGACAGTACAATGAGCAGTTCTTC,CSVEALPGQYNEQFF
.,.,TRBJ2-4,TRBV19,TGTGCCAGTAGTGTCAGGGGAGAAAACATTCAGTACTTC,CASSVRGENIQYF
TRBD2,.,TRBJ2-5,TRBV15,TGTGCCACCAGTGCGAAAACGGGAGGGCCGGAGACCCAGTACTTC,CATSAKTGGPETQYF
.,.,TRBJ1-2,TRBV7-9,TGTGCCAGCAGCTTAGGTAAAATGACAGCTAACTATGGCTACACCTTC,CASSLGKMTANYGYTF
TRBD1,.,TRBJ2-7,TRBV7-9,TGTGCCAGCAGCTTAGGACAGGGGGAGTCCTACGAGCAGTACTTC,CASSLGQGESYEQYF
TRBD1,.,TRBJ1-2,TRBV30,TGTGCCTGGAGTGTACGTGGCCAGGGGGTAAGCGGCTACACCTTC,CAWSVRGQGVSGYTF
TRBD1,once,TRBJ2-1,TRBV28,TGTGCCAGCAGCTTCGGACAGGGGAGCAATGAGCAGTTCTTC,CASSFGQGSNEQFF
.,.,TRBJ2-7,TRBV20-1,TGCAGTGCTCGACAGAACTACGAGCAGTACTTC,CSARQNYEQYF
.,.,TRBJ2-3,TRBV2,TGTGCCAGCCCGTCAGGCACAGATACGCAGTATTTT,CASPSGTDTQYF
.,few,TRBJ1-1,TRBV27,TGTGCCAGCAGTTTAATAGTCCCGGGGGACACTGAAGCTTTCTTT,CASSLIVPGDTEAFF
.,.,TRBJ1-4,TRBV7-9,TGTGCCAGCAGCACGGACAGTTATGAAAAACTGTTTTTT,CASSTDSYEKLFF
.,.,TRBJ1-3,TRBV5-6,TGTGCCAGCAGCCCAGGGGAGTGGGGAAACACCATATATTTT,CASSPGEWGNTIYF